Below, 29 T cell receptor beta chains from the same sample are listed, as sequenced in a study of T-cell memory formation after mild COVID-19. MiXCR, run by TCRdb on the 5' RACE reads, gives a single entry per CDR3 protein. The table lists 530,000 or so distinct CDR3 sequences, roughly 17% of them singletons. The sequencing input was PBMCs or a T cell subset sorted from them (not recorded which). The receptors stem from an adult woman who had mild COVID-19 (a few samples of this study predate the infection). Cell type and time point are not known.

The rearrangement links TRBV7-8 to TRBJ2-5; TRBD2 agrees at 7 bases. The CDR3 contains 15 residues. V shed 1 base, J shed 5 bases, and the junction held 7 bases outside the gene matches. The germline V gene encodes CDR1 SGHVS and CDR2 FQNEAQ. CDR3 loop: CASSLGGGAGETQYF. The CDR3 DNA reads TGTGCCAGCAGCTTAGGGGGGGGAGCCGGGGAGACCCAGTACTTC.

This clonotype has just a few counts. The rearrangement uses TRBV7-2 and TRBJ2-5; tentative D call: TRBD2 (6 bases). Germline lookup yields CDR1 SGHTA and CDR2 FQGNSA. CDR3 size: 14 residues. The V end lost 4 bases, the J end lost 0 bases, and 9 bases lay between the germline ends. The CDR3 loop reads CASSSTRNQETQYF. CDR3 nucleotides: TGTGCCAGCAGCTCGACTAGGAACCAAGAGACCCAGTACTTC.

The CDR3 coding sequence is TGTGCCAGCCGCTTCGGTATGGGGACAAGCACAGATACGCAGTATTTT. Encoded protein: CASRFGMGTSTDTQYF. The chain combines TRBV12-3 or TRBV12-4 with TRBJ2-3; D possibly corresponds to TRBD1 (6 bases). V shed 8 bases and J shed 0 bases, with 18 bases lying between them. This CDR3 has 16 residues.

The J gene is TRBJ2-7, the V gene TRBV10-3; TRBD2 aligns across 9 bases. The CDR3 contains 14 residues. Germline V gives CDR1 ENHRY, CDR2 SYGVKD. Trimming at V came to 6 bases and at J to 2 bases, leaving 5 bases not matched to a gene. The CDR3 loop is CAIRRTSAAYEQYF. The CDR3 nucleotides read TGTGCCATCAGACGGACTAGCGCAGCCTACGAGCAGTACTTC.

This clonotype turned up a few times. The rearrangement links TRBV5-1 to TRBJ1-5; 7 nucleotides agree with TRBD1. There are 15 residues in the CDR3. V gave up 4 bases and J gave up 1 base; unmatched junction bases: 5. Looked up from germline, CDR1 is SGHRS and CDR2 is YFSETQ. CDR3 sequence: CASSAGTESNQPQHF. CDR3 bases: TGCGCCAGCAGCGCCGGGACAGAAAGCAATCAGCCCCAGCATTTT.

The chain couples TRBV20-1 to TRBJ2-3; D may be TRBD1 (5 bases). Germline-derived CDR1 and CDR2 are DFQATT and SNEGSKA (reference sequence). CDR3 length equals 14 residues. The V end lost 6 bases, the J end lost 1 base, and 14 bases lay between the germline ends. The CDR3 bases are TGCAGTGCACCTGGGGCGGTGGGCACAGATACGCAGTATTTT. Residues: CSAPGAVGTDTQYF.

This clonotype was recorded a few times. The chain has TRBV4-1 and TRBJ2-1; 8 bases are shared with TRBD2. The length of the CDR3 is 17 residues. After removal of 0 bases from V and 5 bases from J, the junction contained 9 bases not matched to a gene. CDR1 and CDR2 (germline): MGHRA, YSYEKL. CDR3 sequence (DNA): TGCGCCAGCAGCCAAGACGCTTCCGGGGGGGTAAACAATGAGCAGTTCTTC. It translates to CASSQDASGGVNNEQFF.

This clonotype was found a few times. V is TRBV25-1 and J is TRBJ2-3, with D possibly matching TRBD2 (5 bases). Germline values: CDR1 MGHDK, CDR2 SYGVNS. V lost 4 bases and J lost 6, with 20 bases in between. This CDR3 is 16 amino acids long. The CDR3: CASSAPEVSRYDTQYF. In DNA form, the CDR3 reads TGTGCCAGCAGTGCCCCGGAGGTTAGTCGCTACGATACGCAGTATTTT. Drawing the rest from reference TRBV25-1 and TRBJ2-3, the complete variable domain is EADIYQTPRYLVIGTGKKITLECSQTMGHDKMYWYQQDPGMELHLIHYSYGVNSTEKGDLSSESTVSRIRTEHFPLTLESARPSHTSQYLCASSAPEVSRYDTQYFGPGTRLTVL.

This clonotype was seen a few times. The chain carries TRBV4-3 and TRBJ2-7; 15 nucleotides agree with TRBD2. The germline CDR1 and CDR2 sequences are LGHNA and YSLEER. The CDR3 is 18 amino acids. Trimming cost V 1 base and J 4 bases; bases outside gene matches: 8. CDR3: CASSQVGTSGRSRYEQYF. CDR3 DNA: TGCGCCAGCAGCCAAGTTGGGACTAGCGGGAGGTCGAGATACGAGCAGTACTTC.

This clonotype was counted a few times. The chain has TRBV5-1 and TRBJ1-1, with no clear D. Looked up from germline, CDR1 is SGHRS and CDR2 is YFSETQ. The CDR3 is made up of 16 amino acids. Trimming removed 0 bases from V and 0 bases from J, with 12 bases in between. Written as DNA, the CDR3 is TGCGCCAGCAGCTTGGCTCCTAAAGACATGAACACTGAAGCTTTCTTT. Protein product: CASSLAPKDMNTEAFF.

The rearrangement joins TRBV25-1 to TRBJ1-2; TRBD1 might be the D (5 bases). Germline V gene lookup returns CDR1 MGHDK and CDR2 SYGVNS. The CDR3 is 12 residues long. V lost 10 bases to trimming and J lost 8 bases, with 17 bases between them. The CDR3 is CATLSGRTGYTF. For the CDR3, the DNA is TGTGCCACCCTCTCAGGGAGGACGGGCTACACCTTC.

This clonotype was counted only a few times. The CDR3 region is CSASPGGSEEQYF. CDR3 sequence (DNA): TGCAGTGCTAGTCCAGGGGGCAGCGAGGAGCAGTACTTC. The genes are TRBV20-1 and TRBJ2-7, with 8 positions matching TRBD1. This CDR3 region has 13 residues. Germline CDR1 and CDR2: DFQATT and SNEGSKA (reference sequence). The V segment lost 3 bases and the J segment 7 bases; nucleotides outside the gene matches: 8.

This clonotype has a handful of counts. The rearrangement uses TRBV29-1 and TRBJ2-4; weak D call: TRBD1 (6 bases). Trimming stripped 7 bases from V and 9 bases from J, with 13 bases between. CDR3 length: 11 residues. Germline CDR1 reads SQVTM; CDR2 reads ANQGSEA. The CDR3 sequence: CSEWEGGIQYF. The CDR3 DNA sequence: TGCAGCGAGTGGGAAGGGGGCATTCAGTACTTC. Full variable domain (outside the CDR3, taken from reference TRBV29-1 and TRBJ2-4): SAVISQKPSRDICQRGTSLTIQCQVDSQVTMMFWYRQQPGQSLTLIATANQGSEATYESGFVIDKFPISRPNLTFSTLTVSNMSPEDSSIYLCSEWEGGIQYFGAGTRLSVL.

This clonotype appeared many times. The rearrangement uses TRBV19 and TRBJ2-7; no definite D call. With 5 bases removed from V and 5 bases from J, the gap between germline ends came to 10 bases. This CDR3 spans 12 amino acids. The germline CDR1 and CDR2 sequences are LNHDA and SQIVND (reference sequence). The chain's CDR3 is CASSRQANEQYF. CDR3 bases: TGTGCCAGTAGTCGGCAGGCCAACGAGCAGTACTTC. The whole variable domain, filled in from reference TRBV19 and TRBJ2-7, reads DGGITQSPKYLFRKEGQNVTLSCEQNLNHDAMYWYRQDPGQGLRLIYYSQIVNDFQKGDIAEGYSVSREKKESFPLTVTSAQKNPTAFYLCASSRQANEQYFGPGTRLTVT.

The rearrangement joins TRBV18 to TRBJ1-1; TRBD1 matches 7 bases. CDR3 length: 19 residues. Germline CDR1 reads KGHSH; CDR2 reads LQKENI. Trimming took 2 bases from V and 0 from J; bases not matched to a gene: 15. CDR3 DNA sequence: TGTGCCAGCTCACCAACGACAGGGAATCCCCGCATCATGAACACTGAAGCTTTCTTT. It encodes CASSPTTGNPRIMNTEAFF.

The chain combines TRBV27 with TRBJ2-2; no definite D call. V was cut by 4 bases and J by 8 bases, with 5 bases left in between. The CDR3 consists of 11 residues. Germline V lookup: CDR1 MNHEY, CDR2 SMNVEV (reference sequence). CDR3 sequence reads: CASSSRGELFF. CDR3 DNA: TGTGCCAGCAGTTCCCGAGGGGAGCTGTTTTTT.

This clonotype has a handful of counts. J is TRBJ1-5 and V is TRBV18; D unclear. The V gene lost 2 bases and the J gene lost 1 base, with 6 bases spanning the gap. This CDR3 spans 14 amino acids. Germline CDR1 reads KGHSH; CDR2 reads LQKENI. CDR3 sequence reads: CASSPSSSNQPQHF. The DNA of the CDR3 is TGTGCCAGCTCACCAAGTTCAAGCAATCAGCCCCAGCATTTT.

The sample holds a few counts of this clonotype. This chain uses TRBV24-1 with TRBJ1-3; D not certain. CDR3 length: 15 amino acids. Germline lookup yields CDR1 KGHDR and CDR2 SFDVKD. V was pared by 3 bases and J by 0 bases, with 8 bases between. The CDR3 DNA follows: TGTGCCACCAGTGATGGCCGACACTCTGGAAACACCATATATTTT. Its protein product is CATSDGRHSGNTIYF.

This clonotype has a count of ten or more. The chain employs TRBV24-1 and TRBJ2-1; 12 bases match TRBD1. Germline CDR1 reads KGHDR; CDR2 reads SFDVKD. Trimming cost V 7 bases and J 5 bases; bases outside gene matches: 2. CDR3 length: 14 residues. DNA for the CDR3: TGTGCCACCAGGGGACAGGGGGCTGACAATGAGCAGTTCTTC. It is translated as CATRGQGADNEQFF.

This chain joins TRBV20-1 and TRBJ1-4; perhaps TRBD1 as D (6 bases). Germline V lookup: CDR1 DFQATT, CDR2 SNEGSKA (reference sequence). V lost 6 bases to trimming and J lost 7 bases, with 15 bases between them. CDR3 size: 13 residues. The chain's CDR3 is CSARTGGGEKLFF. As DNA, the CDR3 is TGCAGTGCCAGAACTGGGGGCGGTGAAAAACTGTTTTTT.

This clonotype has just a few counts. This chain uses TRBV30 with TRBJ2-5; 10 bases align to TRBD2. There are 14 residues in the CDR3. V trimming: 4 bases; J trimming: 2 bases; junction bases outside the gene matches: 4. CDR1 and CDR2 from the germline V gene are GTSNPN and SVGIG (reference sequence). This CDR3 reads CAWNPAGGQETQYF. Written as DNA, the CDR3 is TGTGCCTGGAATCCAGCGGGGGGGCAAGAGACCCAGTACTTC.

This clonotype was seen more than once but under ten times. The chain links TRBV5-1 to TRBJ2-1, with 8 bases matching TRBD1. This CDR3 comprises 18 residues. Trimming removed 1 base from V and 4 bases from J; junction bases left unmatched: 13. Germline CDR1 SGHRS, CDR2 YFSETQ. CDR3 amino acids: CASSLQRAGGASYNEQFF. For the CDR3, the DNA is TGCGCCAGCAGCTTGCAAAGGGCAGGGGGCGCAAGTTACAATGAGCAGTTCTTC. The full variable domain, with the rest looked up from reference TRBV5-1 and TRBJ2-1, is KAGVTQTPRYLIKTRGQQVTLSCSPISGHRSVSWYQQTPGQGLQFLFEYFSETQRNKGNFPGRFSGRQFSNSRSEMNVSTLELGDSALYLCASSLQRAGGASYNEQFFGPGTRLTVL.

This clonotype was seen a few times. J is TRBJ2-2 and V is TRBV7-3, with TRBD1 identical over 8 bases. V dropped 4 bases and J dropped 5; count of bases not matched to a gene: 9. This CDR3 contains 16 residues. From germline, CDR1 is SGHTA and CDR2 FQGTGA. CDR3 sequence reads: CASSSLDRVNTGELFF. In DNA form, the CDR3 reads TGTGCCAGCAGCTCCCTGGACAGGGTGAATACCGGGGAGCTGTTTTTT.

The chain carries TRBV12-3 or TRBV12-4 and TRBJ2-3, with TRBD1 matching 8 bases. V trimming: 6 bases; J trimming: 9 bases; junction bases outside the gene matches: 5. The CDR3 totals 12 residues. The CDR3 nucleotides read TGTGCCAGCAGCACACAGGGGGACACGCAGTATTTT. It translates to CASSTQGDTQYF.

This clonotype was observed at least ten times. J is TRBJ2-3 and V is TRBV29-1; D not certain. Looked up from germline, CDR1 is SQVTM and CDR2 is ANQGSEA. Trimming removed 5 bases at V and 0 bases at J, with 9 bases between. The CDR3 extends over 13 amino acids. This chain's CDR3 is CSVSGVSTDTQYF. CDR3 nucleotide sequence: TGCAGCGTTTCGGGTGTTAGCACAGATACGCAGTATTTT.

V and J are TRBV7-9 and TRBJ2-7, with a tentative D call TRBD2 (6 bases). The germline CDR1 and CDR2 sequences are SEHNR and FQNEAQ (reference sequence). CDR3 length: 15 amino acids. Deletions cut 2 bases from V and 2 bases from J, with 13 bases between. The CDR3 coding sequence is TGTGCCAGCAGCTTAAAATCGGCGGGGACCTACGAGCAGTACTTC. It translates to CASSLKSAGTYEQYF.

The chain links TRBV7-2 to TRBJ1-5, with no clear D. Trimming took off 1 base at V and 6 bases at J, with 13 bases between the two ends. This CDR3 contains 15 residues. Germline loops: CDR1 SGHTA, CDR2 FQGNSA. CDR3 sequence reads: CASSLGHRTPQPQHF. DNA of the CDR3: TGTGCCAGCAGCTTAGGGCACAGAACGCCTCAGCCCCAGCATTTT.

V gene TRBV3-1 combines with J gene TRBJ1-2; D possibly corresponds to TRBD1 (5 bases). This CDR3 contains 15 residues. The V and J ends lost 0 bases and 7 bases respectively, with 15 bases between them. The germline V gene encodes CDR1 LGHDT and CDR2 YNNKEL (reference sequence). Here the CDR3 reads CASSQDSRGQGGYTF. CDR3 bases: TGTGCCAGCAGCCAAGATTCCAGAGGGCAGGGTGGCTACACCTTC.

This clonotype was seen only a few times. This rearrangement joins TRBV12-3 or TRBV12-4 to TRBJ2-3; D assignment may be TRBD1 or TRBD2 (6 bases each). CDR3 length: 15 amino acids. Trimming removed 8 bases at V and 4 bases at J, with 19 bases between. In DNA form, the CDR3 reads TGTGCCAGCGGTTCCCCTCGGGGGCCGGCAGATACGCAGTATTTT. Its protein is CASGSPRGPADTQYF.